A selection of T cell receptor beta chains follows, all from one sample in a study of CXCR3-negative and CXCR3-positive naive CD8 T cells. For each CDR3 protein, TCRdb gives one entry from its re-call of the 5' RACE reads, without DNA. The sample table sets out some 100,000 distinct CDR3 sequences. Sequencing was performed on naive CXCR3+ CD8+ T cells from blood. Source of these receptors: a human donor in good health. Some clones in this sample may be carry-over from other donors' samples. CDR3s include the opening cysteine and the closing phenylalanine or tryptophan.

V gene	J gene	CDR3 protein
TRBV6-2/TRBV6-3	TRBJ1-5	CATERDPENQPQHF
TRBV5-1	TRBJ2-7	CASSPGQRTYEQYF
TRBV5-5	TRBJ2-7	CASSLVWQGSYEQYF
TRBV28	TRBJ1-5	CASSFENQPQHF
TRBV28	TRBJ2-7	CASTTLRDRYEQYF
TRBV5-5	TRBJ2-7	CASSSLTSGGGEQYF
TRBV4-2	TRBJ2-1	CASSQELDLSSYNEQFF
TRBV27	TRBJ1-6	CARRGIYNSPLHF
TRBV14	TRBJ2-3	CASSQALAFTDTQYF
TRBV6-2/TRBV6-3	TRBJ1-5	CASSLPGYGTYNRPQHF
TRBV28	TRBJ2-7	CASSLISALAGGPFGYEQYF
TRBV11-2	TRBJ2-7	CASSWLAGEGYEQYF
TRBV28	TRBJ2-7	CASSTRGGLEQYF
TRBV11-2	TRBJ1-1	CASTAGTEAFF
TRBV4-2	TRBJ2-1	CASSQEPESYNEQFF
TRBV5-1	TRBJ2-1	CASTTSGPYNEQFF
TRBV5-6	TRBJ2-1	CASMASEAGQGPYNEQFF
TRBV28	TRBJ2-1	CASTRPWGADEQFF
TRBV29-1	TRBJ2-2	CSVEDPGQGRTGELFF
TRBV7-3	TRBJ1-1	CAMQTGGRNTEAFF
TRBV10-3	TRBJ2-7	CAISGEAPEQYF
TRBV9	TRBJ2-1	CASSGSGTYNEQFF
TRBV25-1	TRBJ1-1	CASSEPGGVDTEAFF
TRBV7-6	TRBJ1-1	CASSTPGTGATEAFF
TRBV6-2/TRBV6-3	TRBJ2-2	CASTGHPTGELFF
TRBV4-3	TRBJ1-5	CASSQVWEHYSNQPQHF
TRBV5-6	TRBJ1-4	CASSSGGTGRNEKLFF
TRBV4-2	TRBJ2-2	CASSGWRENTGELFF
TRBV7-2	TRBJ2-7	CASSFGTETYEQYF
TRBV24-1	TRBJ1-2	CAISEGLWYGYTF